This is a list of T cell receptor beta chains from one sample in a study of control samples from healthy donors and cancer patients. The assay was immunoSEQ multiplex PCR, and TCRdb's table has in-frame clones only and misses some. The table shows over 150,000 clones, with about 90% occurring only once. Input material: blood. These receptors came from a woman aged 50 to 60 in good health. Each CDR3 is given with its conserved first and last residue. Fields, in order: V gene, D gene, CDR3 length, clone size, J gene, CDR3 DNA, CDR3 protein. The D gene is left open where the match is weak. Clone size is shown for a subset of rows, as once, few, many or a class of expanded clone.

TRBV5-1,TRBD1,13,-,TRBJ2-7,TGCGCCAGCAGCTTTCTTGGACAGGGCGAGCAGTACTTC,CASSFLGQGEQYF
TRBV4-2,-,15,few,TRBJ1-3,TGTGCCAGCAGCCAAAACCGGGCCGGAGGAAACACCATATATTTT,CASSQNRAGGNTIYF
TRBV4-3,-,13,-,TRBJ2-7,TGCGCCAGCAGCCAAGCCCCGAACTACGAGCAGTACTTC,CASSQAPNYEQYF
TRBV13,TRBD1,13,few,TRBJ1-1,TGTGCCAGCAGAAGAACAGGGGGCACTGAAGCTTTCTTT,CASRRTGGTEAFF
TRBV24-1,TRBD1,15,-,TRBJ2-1,TGTGCCACCAGTGATGGGACAGGGAGGTACAATGAGCAGTTCTTC,CATSDGTGRYNEQFF
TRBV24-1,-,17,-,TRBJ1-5,TGTGCCACCAGTGATTTTAGGGCAGCAGATAGCAATCAGCCCCAGCATTTT,CATSDFRAADSNQPQHF
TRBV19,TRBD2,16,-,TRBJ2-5,TGTGCCAGTACCGGGGTTGAGGGAGGGCCGTCTGAGACCCAGTACTTC,CASTGVEGGPSETQYF
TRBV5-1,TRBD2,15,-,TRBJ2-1,TGCGCCAGCAGCTCGGGAGGGCCAGCCTACAATGAGCAGTTCTTC,CASSSGGPAYNEQFF
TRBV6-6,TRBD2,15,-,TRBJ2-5,TGTGCCAGCAGTTACGGGCGGGGGGGCCCAGAGACCCAGTACTTC,CASSYGRGGPETQYF
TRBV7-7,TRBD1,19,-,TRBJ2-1,TGTGCTAGCAGCCCCTCTTTAACTCGACAGGGGGCTGTATACAATGAGCAGTTCTTC,CASSPSLTRQGAVYNEQFF
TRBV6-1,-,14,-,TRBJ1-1,TGTGCCAGCAGTGAACCGGGGGCGAGCACTGAAGCTTTCTTT,CASSEPGASTEAFF
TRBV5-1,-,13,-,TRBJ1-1,TGCGCCAGCAGCGTAATGTGGGGGTCTGAAGCTTTCTTT,CASSVMWGSEAFF
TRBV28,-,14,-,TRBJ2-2,TGTGCCAGCACTAAAGGGGACCTTGCCGGGGAGCTGTTTTTT,CASTKGDLAGELFF
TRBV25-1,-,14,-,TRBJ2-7,TGTGCCAGCAGTGCATATGTCTCCTCCTACGAGCAGTACTTC,CASSAYVSSYEQYF
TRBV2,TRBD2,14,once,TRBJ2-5,TGTGCCAGCAGTGGACTAGCGGGGCTAGAGACCCAGTACTTC,CASSGLAGLETQYF
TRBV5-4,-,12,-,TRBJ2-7,TGTGCCAGCAGCAGGGGACAAGCCGAGCAGTACTTC,CASSRGQAEQYF
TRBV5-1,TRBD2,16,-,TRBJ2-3,TGCGCCAGCAGCCCTGAGGGGAGCGGGAGAGCAGATACGCAGTATTTT,CASSPEGSGRADTQYF
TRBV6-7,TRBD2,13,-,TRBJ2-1,TGTGCCAGCAGATCTCCGGGAGGACCTGAACAGTTCTTC,CASRSPGGPEQFF
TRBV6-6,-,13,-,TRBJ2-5,TGTGCCAGCAGTTACGAAGTGTCAGAGACCCAGTACTTC,CASSYEVSETQYF